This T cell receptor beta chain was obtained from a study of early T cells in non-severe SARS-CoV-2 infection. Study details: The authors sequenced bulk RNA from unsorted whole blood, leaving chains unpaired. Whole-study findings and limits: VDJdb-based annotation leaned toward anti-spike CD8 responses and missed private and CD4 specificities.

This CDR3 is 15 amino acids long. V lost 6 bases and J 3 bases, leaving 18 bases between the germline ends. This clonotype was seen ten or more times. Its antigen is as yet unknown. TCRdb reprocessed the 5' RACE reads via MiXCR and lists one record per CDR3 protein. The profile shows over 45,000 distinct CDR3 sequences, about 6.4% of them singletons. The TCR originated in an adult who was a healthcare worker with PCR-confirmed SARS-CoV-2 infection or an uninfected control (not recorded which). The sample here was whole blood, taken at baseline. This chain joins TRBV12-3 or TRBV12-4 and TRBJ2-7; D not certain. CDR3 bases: TGTGCCAGCAGCTTATCGGTCGCTTCCCACTACGAGCAGTACTTC. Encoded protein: CASSLSVASHYEQYF.